A selection of T cell receptor beta chains follows, all from one sample in a study of cytomegalovirus exposure and HLA in healthy donors. TCRdb keeps only in-frame clones here, not all; method: immunoSEQ multiplex PCR. This table has 200,000 to 250,000 clones, under 80% appearing once. Sequencing was done on a sample of PBMCs. These receptors all stem from a girl aged 2 to 9 in good health and CMV-seronegative. The CDR3 runs from the conserved cysteine through the conserved F or W. D genes are given only for firm matches. Clone size is shown for a subset of rows, as once, few, many or a class of expanded clone.

CDR3aa: CASSVDLGPLGGYTF; CDR3nt: TGTGCCAGCAGCGTAGATCTAGGCCCCCTGGGTGGCTACACCTTC; v_gene: TRBV9; j_gene: TRBJ1-2; abundance: -; d_gene: -
CDR3aa: CASSQELRTLSYGYTF; CDR3nt: TGTGCCAGCAGCCAAGAATTGCGGACTCTTAGCTATGGCTACACCTTC; v_gene: TRBV4-2; j_gene: TRBJ1-2; abundance: -; d_gene: -
CDR3aa: CSVDPGVAGAEQYF; CDR3nt: TGCAGCGTTGACCCGGGGGTAGCGGGAGCCGAGCAGTACTTC; v_gene: TRBV29-1; j_gene: TRBJ2-7; abundance: -; d_gene: TRBD2
CDR3aa: CASSTGGPSSGANVLTF; CDR3nt: TGCGCCAGCAGCACCGGGGGACCAAGCTCTGGGGCCAACGTCCTGACTTTC; v_gene: TRBV10-1; j_gene: TRBJ2-6; abundance: -; d_gene: -
CDR3aa: CASSYSYRGGLEQYF; CDR3nt: TGTGCCAGCAGTTACTCCTACCGCGGGGGTCTCGAGCAGTACTTC; v_gene: TRBV6-5; j_gene: TRBJ2-7; abundance: once; d_gene: TRBD2
CDR3aa: CASSPDRRSQPQHF; CDR3nt: TGTGCCAGCAGCCCAGACCGACGGAGCCAGCCCCAGCATTTT; v_gene: TRBV5-4; j_gene: TRBJ1-5; abundance: -; d_gene: -
CDR3aa: CASSSSRTNTEAFF; CDR3nt: TGTGCCAGCAGTTCATCCAGGACAAACACTGAAGCTTTCTTT; v_gene: TRBV27; j_gene: TRBJ1-1; abundance: -; d_gene: -
CDR3aa: CASSQDLGRNTEAFF; CDR3nt: TGCGCCAGCAGCCAAGATTTGGGCAGGAATACTGAAGCTTTCTTT; v_gene: TRBV4-1; j_gene: TRBJ1-1; abundance: -; d_gene: -
CDR3aa: CAWSVTDEQYF; CDR3nt: TGTGCCTGGAGTGTTACGGACGAGCAGTACTTC; v_gene: TRBV30; j_gene: TRBJ2-7; abundance: -; d_gene: -
CDR3aa: CASSAGGIMNTEAFF; CDR3nt: TGTGCCAGCAGCGCAGGGGGTATAATGAACACTGAAGCTTTCTTT; v_gene: TRBV28; j_gene: TRBJ1-1; abundance: -; d_gene: TRBD1
CDR3aa: CASRKIPRRNYGYTF; CDR3nt: TGTGCCAGTAGAAAAATCCCCAGGCGAAACTATGGCTACACCTTC; v_gene: TRBV19; j_gene: TRBJ1-2; abundance: -; d_gene: -
CDR3aa: CASSDNRVGTEAFF; CDR3nt: TGTGCCAGCAGTGACAACAGGGTTGGGACTGAAGCTTTCTTT; v_gene: TRBV2; j_gene: TRBJ1-1; abundance: -; d_gene: -
CDR3aa: CASSVGGLLDTEAFF; CDR3nt: TGTGCCAGCAGCGTAGGCGGTTTATTGGACACTGAAGCTTTCTTT; v_gene: TRBV9; j_gene: TRBJ1-1; abundance: -; d_gene: -
CDR3aa: CASSQDGTGRWTNYGYTF; CDR3nt: TGCGCCAGCAGCCAAGATGGGACAGGGCGGTGGACCAACTATGGCTACACCTTC; v_gene: TRBV4-1; j_gene: TRBJ1-2; abundance: -; d_gene: TRBD1
CDR3aa: CASSYGTATDTQYF; CDR3nt: TGTGCCAGCAGTTACGGGACAGCCACAGATACGCAGTATTTT; v_gene: TRBV6-5; j_gene: TRBJ2-3; abundance: -; d_gene: TRBD1
CDR3aa: CASSRRGLYLNWGYTF; CDR3nt: TGTGCCAGCAGCAGGAGGGGGCTTTACCTTAACTGGGGCTACACCTTC; v_gene: TRBV21-1; j_gene: TRBJ1-2; abundance: -; d_gene: -
CDR3aa: CSVARRGQPDTQYF; CDR3nt: TGCAGCGTGGCCCGGAGGGGTCAGCCAGATACGCAGTATTTT; v_gene: TRBV29-1; j_gene: TRBJ2-3; abundance: -; d_gene: -
CDR3aa: CASSLGAESQYF; CDR3nt: TGCGCCAGCAGCTTGGGTGCGGAAAGCCAGTACTTC; v_gene: TRBV5-1; j_gene: TRBJ2-5; abundance: -; d_gene: -
CDR3aa: CASSLGQGMGHTF; CDR3nt: TGCGCCAGCAGCTTGGGGCAGGGGATGGGCCACACCTTC; v_gene: TRBV5-1; j_gene: TRBJ1-2; abundance: -; d_gene: -
CDR3aa: CASSRATKEDYEQYF; CDR3nt: TGTGCCAGCAGTCGGGCCACGAAGGAGGACTACGAGCAGTACTTC; v_gene: TRBV6-1; j_gene: TRBJ2-7; abundance: -; d_gene: -
CDR3aa: CASSFTGTEAFF; CDR3nt: TGTGCCAGCAGCTTTACAGGGACTGAAGCTTTCTTT; v_gene: TRBV11-2; j_gene: TRBJ1-1; abundance: few; d_gene: -
CDR3aa: CASSQTGGSYEQYF; CDR3nt: TGCGCCAGCAGCCAGACAGGGGGAAGCTACGAGCAGTACTTC; v_gene: TRBV4-1; j_gene: TRBJ2-7; abundance: -; d_gene: TRBD1
CDR3aa: CASTSETGGVFRIYGYTF; CDR3nt: TGTGCCAGCACCTCAGAGACAGGGGGCGTCTTTCGGATCTATGGCTACACCTTC; v_gene: TRBV5-5; j_gene: TRBJ1-2; abundance: -; d_gene: TRBD1
CDR3aa: CAWRGDGEKLFF; CDR3nt: TGTGCCTGGCGGGGTGATGGTGAAAAACTGTTTTTT; v_gene: TRBV30; j_gene: TRBJ1-4; abundance: -; d_gene: -
CDR3aa: CSARPGGGYTF; CDR3nt: TGCAGTGCTAGACCGGGGGGAGGCTACACCTTC; v_gene: TRBV20-1; j_gene: TRBJ1-2; abundance: -; d_gene: -
CDR3aa: CASRYTSYNEQFF; CDR3nt: TGTGCCAGCAGGTATACTAGCTACAATGAGCAGTTCTTC; v_gene: TRBV6-5; j_gene: TRBJ2-1; abundance: -; d_gene: -
CDR3aa: CASSLHGVYGRKNSPLHF; CDR3nt: TGTGCCAGCTCACTCCACGGGGTATACGGGAGAAAGAATTCACCCCTCCACTTT; v_gene: TRBV18; j_gene: TRBJ1-6; abundance: -; d_gene: -
CDR3aa: CASSLAGQNSGNTIYF; CDR3nt: TGTGCCAGCAGCTTGGCGGGACAGAACTCTGGAAACACCATATATTTT; v_gene: TRBV5-4; j_gene: TRBJ1-3; abundance: -; d_gene: TRBD1
CDR3aa: CASHPQGAGNTIYF; CDR3nt: TGTGCCAGCCACCCTCAGGGGGCTGGAAACACCATATATTTT; v_gene: TRBV13; j_gene: TRBJ1-3; abundance: once; d_gene: TRBD1
CDR3aa: CASSEKGSDGYTF; CDR3nt: TGTGCCAGCAGTGAAAAGGGGTCCGATGGCTACACCTTC; v_gene: TRBV6-1; j_gene: TRBJ1-2; abundance: few; d_gene: -
CDR3aa: CASSLGIVRGDEKLFF; CDR3nt: TGCGCCAGCAGCTTGGGGATTGTCCGGGGAGATGAAAAACTGTTTTTT; v_gene: TRBV5-1; j_gene: TRBJ1-4; abundance: -; d_gene: -
CDR3aa: CASSLRGGSNTGELFF; CDR3nt: TGTGCCAGCAGCTTAAGAGGCGGATCGAACACCGGGGAGCTGTTTTTT; v_gene: TRBV7-2; j_gene: TRBJ2-2; abundance: -; d_gene: -
CDR3aa: CASRRNAVGDQPQHF; CDR3nt: TGTGCCAGCAGAAGAAACGCGGTCGGGGATCAGCCCCAGCATTTT; v_gene: TRBV6-1; j_gene: TRBJ1-5; abundance: -; d_gene: -
CDR3aa: CASSQGPQAGRTDTQYF; CDR3nt: TGCGCCAGCAGCCAAGGCCCTCAAGCGGGGCGCACAGATACGCAGTATTTT; v_gene: TRBV4-1; j_gene: TRBJ2-3; abundance: -; d_gene: TRBD2
CDR3aa: CASSNNPGLAGVDTGELFF; CDR3nt: TGTGCCAGCTCCAATAATCCGGGACTAGCGGGAGTTGACACCGGGGAGCTGTTTTTT; v_gene: TRBV2; j_gene: TRBJ2-2; abundance: -; d_gene: TRBD2
CDR3aa: CASRPQGMIEKLFF; CDR3nt: TGTGCCAGCAGGCCACAGGGAATGATTGAAAAACTGTTTTTT; v_gene: TRBV6-5; j_gene: TRBJ1-4; abundance: once; d_gene: -
CDR3aa: CASSEYLGGTEAFF; CDR3nt: TGCGCCAGCAGTGAGTATTTGGGGGGCACTGAAGCTTTCTTT; v_gene: TRBV10-2; j_gene: TRBJ1-1; abundance: -; d_gene: -
CDR3aa: CASSDPRGQGGFSEAFF; CDR3nt: TGTGCCAGCAGTGACCCGCGCGGACAGGGAGGGTTTTCTGAAGCTTTCTTT; v_gene: TRBV6-1; j_gene: TRBJ1-1; abundance: -; d_gene: TRBD1
CDR3aa: CASSERGGNQPQHF; CDR3nt: TGTGCCAGCAGTGAAAGGGGTGGCAATCAGCCCCAGCATTTT; v_gene: TRBV6-1; j_gene: TRBJ1-5; abundance: -; d_gene: -
CDR3aa: CSVVLRLRGGFEQYF; CDR3nt: TGCAGCGTTGTACTTAGGCTTCGGGGGGGGTTCGAGCAGTACTTC; v_gene: TRBV29-1; j_gene: TRBJ2-7; abundance: -; d_gene: TRBD2
CDR3aa: CASGSGGARETQYF; CDR3nt: TGCGCCAGCGGTAGCGGGGGGGCACGGGAGACCCAGTACTTC; v_gene: TRBV5-1; j_gene: TRBJ2-5; abundance: -; d_gene: TRBD2
CDR3aa: CAISEAGWNTEAFF; CDR3nt: TGTGCCATCAGTGAAGCGGGCTGGAACACTGAAGCTTTCTTT; v_gene: TRBV10-3; j_gene: TRBJ1-1; abundance: few; d_gene: -
CDR3aa: CASSTTGGLYPATGELFF; CDR3nt: TGTGCCAGCAGCACGACAGGGGGCCTCTACCCCGCCACCGGGGAGCTGTTTTTT; v_gene: TRBV13; j_gene: TRBJ2-2; abundance: -; d_gene: TRBD1
CDR3aa: CASGVTSGGQETQYF; CDR3nt: TGTGCCAGCGGAGTGACTAGCGGGGGTCAAGAGACCCAGTACTTC; v_gene: TRBV6-5; j_gene: TRBJ2-5; abundance: -; d_gene: TRBD2